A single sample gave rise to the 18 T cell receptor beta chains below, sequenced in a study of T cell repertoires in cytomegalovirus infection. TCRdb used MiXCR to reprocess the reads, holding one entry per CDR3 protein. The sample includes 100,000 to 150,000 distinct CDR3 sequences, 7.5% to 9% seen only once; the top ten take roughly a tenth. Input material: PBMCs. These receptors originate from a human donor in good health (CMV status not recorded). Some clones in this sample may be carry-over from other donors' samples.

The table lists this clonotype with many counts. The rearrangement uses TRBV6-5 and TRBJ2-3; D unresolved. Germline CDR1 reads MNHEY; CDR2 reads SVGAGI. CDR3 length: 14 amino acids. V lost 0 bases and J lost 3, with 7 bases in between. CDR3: CASSYSGRTDTQYF. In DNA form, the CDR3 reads TGTGCCAGCAGTTACTCTGGCCGGACAGATACGCAGTATTTT.

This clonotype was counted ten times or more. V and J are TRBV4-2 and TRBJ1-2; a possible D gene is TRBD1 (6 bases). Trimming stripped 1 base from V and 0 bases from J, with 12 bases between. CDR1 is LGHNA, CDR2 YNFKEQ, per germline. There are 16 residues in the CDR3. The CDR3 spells CASSQVDRTSNYGYTF. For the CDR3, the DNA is TGTGCCAGCAGCCAAGTTGACAGGACCTCTAACTATGGCTACACCTTC.

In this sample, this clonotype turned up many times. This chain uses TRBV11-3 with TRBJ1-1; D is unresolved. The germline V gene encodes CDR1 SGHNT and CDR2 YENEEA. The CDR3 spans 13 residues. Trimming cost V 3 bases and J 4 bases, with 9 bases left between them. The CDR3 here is CASSFSGGTEAFF. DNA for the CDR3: TGTGCCAGCAGCTTTTCAGGCGGCACTGAAGCTTTCTTT.

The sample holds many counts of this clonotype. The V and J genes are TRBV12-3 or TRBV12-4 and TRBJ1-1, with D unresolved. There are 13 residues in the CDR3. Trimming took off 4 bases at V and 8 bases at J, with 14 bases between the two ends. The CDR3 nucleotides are TGTGCCAGCAGTTATACACCGGGAGAGGAAGCTTTCTTT. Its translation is CASSYTPGEEAFF.

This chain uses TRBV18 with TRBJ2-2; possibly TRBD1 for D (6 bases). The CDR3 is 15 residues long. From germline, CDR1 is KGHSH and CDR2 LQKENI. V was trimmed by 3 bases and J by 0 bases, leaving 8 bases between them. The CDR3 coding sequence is TGTGCCAGCTCACCTCGGACAGCGAACACCGGGGAGCTGTTTTTT. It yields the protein CASSPRTANTGELFF. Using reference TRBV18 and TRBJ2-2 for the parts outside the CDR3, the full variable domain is NAGVMQNPRHLVRRRGQEARLRCSPMKGHSHVYWYRQLPEEGLKFMVYLQKENIIDESGMPKERFSAEFPKEGPSILRIQQVVRGDSAAYFCASSPRTANTGELFFGEGSRLTVL.

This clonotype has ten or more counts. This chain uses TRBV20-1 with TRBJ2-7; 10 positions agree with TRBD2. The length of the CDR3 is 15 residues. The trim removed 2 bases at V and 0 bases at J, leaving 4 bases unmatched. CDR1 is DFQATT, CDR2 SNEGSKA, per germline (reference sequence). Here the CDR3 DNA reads TGCAGTGCTAGAATAGCGGGGGGTAGCTCCTACGAGCAGTACTTC. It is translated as CSARIAGGSSYEQYF.

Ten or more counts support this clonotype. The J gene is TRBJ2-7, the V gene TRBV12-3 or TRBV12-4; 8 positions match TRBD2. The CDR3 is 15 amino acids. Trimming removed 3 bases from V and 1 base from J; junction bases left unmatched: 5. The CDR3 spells CASSFGLAGSYEQYF. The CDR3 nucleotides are TGTGCCAGCAGTTTTGGGCTAGCGGGTTCCTACGAGCAGTACTTC.

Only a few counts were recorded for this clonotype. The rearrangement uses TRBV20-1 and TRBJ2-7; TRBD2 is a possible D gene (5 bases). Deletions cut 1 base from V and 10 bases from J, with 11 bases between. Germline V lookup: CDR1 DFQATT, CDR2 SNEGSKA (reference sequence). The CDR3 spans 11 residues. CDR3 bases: TGCAGTGCTAGAGCTACACTAGGCCAGTACTTC. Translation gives CSARATLGQYF.

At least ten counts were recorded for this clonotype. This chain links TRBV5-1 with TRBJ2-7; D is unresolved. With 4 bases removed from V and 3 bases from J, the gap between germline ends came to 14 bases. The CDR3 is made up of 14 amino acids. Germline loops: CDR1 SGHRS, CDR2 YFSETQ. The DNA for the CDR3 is TGCGCCAGCAGCGCGTCGACGGGCCACTACGAGCAGTACTTC. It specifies CASSASTGHYEQYF.

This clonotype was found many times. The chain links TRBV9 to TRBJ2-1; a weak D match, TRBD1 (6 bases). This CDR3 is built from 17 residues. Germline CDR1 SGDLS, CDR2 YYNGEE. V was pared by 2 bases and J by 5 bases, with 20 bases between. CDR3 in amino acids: CASSVHSDGYRDNEQFF. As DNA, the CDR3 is TGTGCCAGCAGCGTCCACTCCGACGGCTACAGGGACAATGAGCAGTTCTTC.

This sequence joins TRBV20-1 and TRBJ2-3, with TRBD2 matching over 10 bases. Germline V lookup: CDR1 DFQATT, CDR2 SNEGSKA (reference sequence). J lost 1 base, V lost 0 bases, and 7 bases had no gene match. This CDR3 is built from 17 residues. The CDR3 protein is CSARDRRTSGGTDTQYF. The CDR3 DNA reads TGCAGTGCTAGAGATAGGAGAACTAGCGGGGGCACAGATACGCAGTATTTT.

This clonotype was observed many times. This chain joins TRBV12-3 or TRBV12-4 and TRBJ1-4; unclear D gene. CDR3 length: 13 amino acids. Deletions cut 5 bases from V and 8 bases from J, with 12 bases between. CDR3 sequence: CASSAAGTEKLFF. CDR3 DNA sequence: TGTGCCAGCAGTGCCGCGGGAACGGAAAAACTGTTTTTT.

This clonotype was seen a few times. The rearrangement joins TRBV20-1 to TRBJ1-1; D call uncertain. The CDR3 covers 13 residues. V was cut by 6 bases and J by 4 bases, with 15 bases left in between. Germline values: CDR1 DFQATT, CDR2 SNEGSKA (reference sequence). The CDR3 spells CSARSFSGTEAFF. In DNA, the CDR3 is TGCAGTGCGAGATCCTTTTCGGGCACTGAAGCTTTCTTT.

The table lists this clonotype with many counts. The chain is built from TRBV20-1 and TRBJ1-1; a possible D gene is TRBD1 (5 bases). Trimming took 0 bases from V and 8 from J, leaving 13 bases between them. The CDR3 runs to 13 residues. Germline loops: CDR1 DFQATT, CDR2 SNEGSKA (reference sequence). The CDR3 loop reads CSARDNWGREAFF. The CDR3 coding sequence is TGCAGTGCTAGAGACAACTGGGGGAGGGAAGCTTTCTTT.

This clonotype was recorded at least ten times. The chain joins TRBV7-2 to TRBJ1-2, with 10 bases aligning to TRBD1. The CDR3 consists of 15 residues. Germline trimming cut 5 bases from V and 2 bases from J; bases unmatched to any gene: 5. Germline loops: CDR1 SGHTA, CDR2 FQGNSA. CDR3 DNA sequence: TGTGCCAGCAGCCTTCCGACAGGGGGCAACTATGGCTACACCTTC. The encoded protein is CASSLPTGGNYGYTF. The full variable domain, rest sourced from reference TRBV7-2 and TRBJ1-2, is GAGVSQSPSNKVTEKGKDVELRCDPISGHTALYWYRQSLGQGLEFLIYFQGNSAPDKSGLPSDRFSAERTGGSVSTLTIQRTQQEDSAVYLCASSLPTGGNYGYTFGSGTRLTVV.

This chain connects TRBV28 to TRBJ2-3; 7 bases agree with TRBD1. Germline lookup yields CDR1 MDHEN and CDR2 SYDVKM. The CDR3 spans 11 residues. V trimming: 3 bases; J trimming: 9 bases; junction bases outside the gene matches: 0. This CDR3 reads CASSLTGTQYF. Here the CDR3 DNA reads TGTGCCAGCAGTTTGACAGGGACGCAGTATTTT.

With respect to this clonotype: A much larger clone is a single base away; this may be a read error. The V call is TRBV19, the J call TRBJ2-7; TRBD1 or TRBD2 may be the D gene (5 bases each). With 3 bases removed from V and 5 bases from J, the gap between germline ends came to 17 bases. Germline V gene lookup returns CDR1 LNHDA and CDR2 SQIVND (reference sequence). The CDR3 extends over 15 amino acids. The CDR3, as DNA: TGTGCCAGTAGTATGACCCGGGAAGGGACCGACGAGCAGTACTTC. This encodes CASSMTREGTDEQYF.

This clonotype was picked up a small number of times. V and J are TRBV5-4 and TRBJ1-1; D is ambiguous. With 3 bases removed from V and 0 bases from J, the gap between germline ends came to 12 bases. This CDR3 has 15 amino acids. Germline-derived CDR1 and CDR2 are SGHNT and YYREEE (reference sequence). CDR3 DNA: TGTGCCAGCAGCTGGGCAGGTCGTATGAACACTGAAGCTTTCTTT. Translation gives CASSWAGRMNTEAFF.